This TCR beta chain was identified during a study of T cells in Graves' hyperthyroidism and ophthalmopathy. The study, taken as a whole, reports: Appearing also in blood were most of the thyroid clonotypes expanded above 0.001.

Many counts were recorded for this clonotype. Its antigen is not identified. V shed 1 base and J shed 0 bases, with 14 bases lying between them. Germline CDR1 is SGHRS and CDR2 is YFSETQ. CDR3 length equals 17 residues. Using more than 8 ml of fresh peripheral blood, PBMCs were prepared. What was amplified from RNA transcripts were TCR beta CDR3 regions. In the first-round RT-PCR of the TCR CDR3, the HTBI primer set was used. TCRdb redid the calling of the multiplex PCR reads with MiXCR, one entry per CDR3 protein. The data show about 640,000 distinct CDR3 sequences, approximately 15% seen once. Material for sequencing was blood. This TCR was recovered from a woman in her forties or fifties with Graves' ophthalmopathy. This chain joins TRBV5-1 and TRBJ2-1; D may match TRBD1 or TRBD2 (6 bases each). CDR3 in amino acids: CASSLRLGGGSYNEQFF. DNA of the CDR3: TGCGCCAGCAGCTTGAGACTAGGGGGAGGCTCCTACAATGAGCAGTTCTTC.